Listed here are 11 T cell receptor beta chains from one sample, sequenced in a study of OX40 agonist ivuxolimab in advanced cancers. Library method: the immunoSEQ multiplex PCR assay. Here the immuneACCESS table is served through TCRdb, limited to in-frame sequences with V and J called. Missing clones are a known gap in these copies; in checked studies unresolved V genes cover under half, and the rest lacks a known reason. Here the sample has 60,000 or so clones; approximately 92% occur a single time. The ten top clones hold roughly 13% of the sample. Sample: CD4+ or CD8+ T cells sorted from blood, taken in a trial of the OX40 agonist ivuxolimab. These receptors were taken from an adult with an advanced solid tumor such as melanoma, head and neck, liver or kidney cancer.

This clone was detected only once. This chain connects TRBV5-4 to TRBJ2-7; the D gene is possibly TRBD2 (6 bases). The germline gives CDR1 SGHNT, CDR2 YYREEE (reference sequence). Trimming shortened V by 0 bases and J by 7 bases, and 14 bases separated the two germline ends. This CDR3 spans 14 amino acids. The CDR3 coding sequence is TGTGCCAGCAGCTTGGTCGGGAGTCTGGGGGAGCAGTACTTC. Translated: CASSLVGSLGEQYF.

This clone has just one count. The rearrangement uses TRBV7-9 and TRBJ1-2; the D is unclear. Germline assignment: CDR1 SEHNR and CDR2 FQNEAQ (reference sequence). The CDR3 totals 15 residues. V was shortened by 3 bases and J by 4 bases, with 15 bases between the two germline ends. The CDR3 sequence is CASSFMVTGIYGYTF. The CDR3 DNA reads as TGTGCCAGCAGCTTCATGGTGACGGGGATCTATGGCTACACCTTC.

This chain uses TRBV6-4 with TRBJ2-7, with TRBD2 matching over 7 bases. There are 12 residues in the CDR3. CDR1 and CDR2 from the germline V gene are MRHNA and SNTAGT. The V segment lost 2 bases and the J segment 6 bases; nucleotides outside the gene matches: 1. This CDR3 reads CASSDGGGEQYF. CDR3 in DNA: TGTGCCAGCAGTGACGGGGGGGGCGAGCAGTACTTC.

The chain has TRBV9 and TRBJ2-1, with a weak D call TRBD2 (7 bases). From germline, CDR1 is SGDLS and CDR2 YYNGEE. V lost 3 bases and J lost 8, with 18 bases in between. This CDR3 is built from 15 residues. In DNA, the CDR3 is TGTGCCAGCAGCGGGCTAGCGGAGGGGGGAGATGAGCAGTTCTTC. Its protein is CASSGLAEGGDEQFF.

The chain carries TRBV29-1 and TRBJ1-1; D is possibly TRBD1 (6 bases). The CDR3 extends over 12 amino acids. From germline, CDR1 is SQVTM and CDR2 ANQGSEA. Trimming removed 3 bases at V and 11 bases at J, with 16 bases between. CDR3 nucleotides: TGCAGCGTTGAGGCCAAGGGGGGGAATGCTTTCTTT. It specifies CSVEAKGGNAFF. The full variable domain, with the rest looked up from reference TRBV29-1 and TRBJ1-1, is SAVISQKPSRDICQRGTSLTIQCQVDSQVTMMFWYRQQPGQSLTLIATANQGSEATYESGFVIDKFPISRPNLTFSTLTVSNMSPEDSSIYLCSVEAKGGNAFFGQGTRLTVV.

The rearrangement links TRBV13 to TRBJ2-1, with TRBD1 identical over 9 bases. Unmatched junction bases numbered 3, after V lost 7 bases and J lost 8 bases. CDR3 size: 12 residues. The V gene's germline CDR1 is PRHDT and CDR2 FYEKMQ (reference sequence). CDR3 sequence: CASTRQGDEQFF. The CDR3 DNA sequence: TGTGCCAGCACCCGACAGGGGGATGAGCAGTTCTTC. Full variable domain (remainder filled in from reference TRBV13 and TRBJ2-1): AAGVIQSPRHLIKEKRETATLKCYPIPRHDTVYWYQQGPGQDPQFLISFYEKMQSDKGSIPDRFSAQQFSDYHSELNMSSLELGDSALYFCASTRQGDEQFFGPGTRLTVL.

The rearrangement joins TRBV7-9 to TRBJ2-7, with TRBD1 matching 7 bases. The CDR3 is made up of 13 amino acids. Germline V gene data show CDR1 as SEHNR and CDR2 as FQNEAQ (reference sequence). V dropped 6 bases and J dropped 5; count of bases not matched to a gene: 7. The CDR3 DNA follows: TGTGCCAGCAGGACAGGGCCGACTGACGAGCAGTACTTC. Its protein product is CASRTGPTDEQYF.

This clone is a singleton in its sample. The V and J genes are TRBV7-9 and TRBJ1-5; 9 positions agree with TRBD1. The CDR3 loop spans 16 amino acids. Trimming cost V 1 base and J 2 bases; bases outside gene matches: 3. The germline CDR1 and CDR2 sequences are SEHNR and FQNEAQ (reference sequence). CDR3 DNA: TGTGCCAGCAGCTTAGGGGGACAGGGCGGCAATCAGCCCCAGCATTTT. It encodes CASSLGGQGGNQPQHF.

In its sample, this clone was seen a few times. The rearrangement joins TRBV5-4 to TRBJ2-5; 8 positions agree with TRBD2. In germline, CDR1 is SGHNT, CDR2 YYREEE (reference sequence). The junction had 7 bases not matched to a gene; V was cut back by 1 base and J by 5 bases. The CDR3 has 15 amino acids. CDR3 sequence reads: CASSLTGGPGETQYF. CDR3 DNA sequence: TGTGCCAGCAGCTTGACGGGAGGGCCGGGGGAGACCCAGTACTTC.

This clone was seen just once. The chain recombines TRBV27 with TRBJ1-2; D might be TRBD1 (6 bases). The V gene lost 6 bases and the J gene lost 8 bases, with 16 bases spanning the gap. The CDR3 loop spans 13 amino acids. The germline gives CDR1 MNHEY, CDR2 SMNVEV (reference sequence). CDR3: CASSIGQFNGYTF. As DNA, the CDR3 is TGTGCCAGCAGCATAGGACAGTTCAACGGCTACACCTTC.

This chain links TRBV7-6 with TRBJ2-5; D unresolved. Germline lookup yields CDR1 SGHVS and CDR2 FNYEAQ. The CDR3 is 13 amino acids. Trimming removed 5 bases from V and 3 bases from J, with 10 bases in between. In DNA, the CDR3 is TGTGCCAGCAGCCTGGAAGTGGAAGAGACCCAGTACTTC. Encoded protein: CASSLEVEETQYF.